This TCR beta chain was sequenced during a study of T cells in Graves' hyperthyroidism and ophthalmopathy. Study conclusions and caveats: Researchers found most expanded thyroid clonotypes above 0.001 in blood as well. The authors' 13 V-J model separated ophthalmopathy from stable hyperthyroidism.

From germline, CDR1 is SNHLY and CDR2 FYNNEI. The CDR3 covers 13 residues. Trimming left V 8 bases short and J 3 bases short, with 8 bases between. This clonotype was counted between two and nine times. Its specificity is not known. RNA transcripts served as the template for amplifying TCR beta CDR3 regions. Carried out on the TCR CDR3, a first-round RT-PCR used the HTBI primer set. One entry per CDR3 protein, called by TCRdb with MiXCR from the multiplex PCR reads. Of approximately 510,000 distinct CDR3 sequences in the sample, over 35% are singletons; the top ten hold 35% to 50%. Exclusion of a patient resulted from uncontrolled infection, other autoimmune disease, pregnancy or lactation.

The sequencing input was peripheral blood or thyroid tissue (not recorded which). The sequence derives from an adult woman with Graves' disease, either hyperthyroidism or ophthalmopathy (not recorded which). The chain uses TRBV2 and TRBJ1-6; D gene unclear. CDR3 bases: TGTGCCAGCTCCCAGAGCTATAATTCACCCCTCCACTTT. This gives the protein CASSQSYNSPLHF.